One and the same sample provided the 25 T cell receptor beta chains below, sequenced in a study of cytomegalovirus exposure and HLA in healthy donors. Amplification used 60 Vbeta primers and 13 Jbeta primers. Clones were sequenced by immunoSEQ multiplex PCR, and TCRdb holds only the in-frame ones, with some missing. The table has approximately 100,000 clones, 75% seen once. Sequencing was done on a sample of PBMCs. The receptors come from a man aged 45 to 65 in good health and CMV-seronegative.

The rearrangement joins TRBV2 to TRBJ1-3, with D perhaps matching TRBD1 (6 bases). Looked up from germline, CDR1 is SNHLY and CDR2 is FYNNEI. V lost 4 bases and J lost 4, with 20 bases in between. This CDR3 spans 17 amino acids. The CDR3 reads CASSGGRQADRGNTIYF. CDR3 DNA: TGTGCCAGCAGTGGAGGGAGACAGGCCGACAGGGGAAACACCATATATTTT.

This clone has a handful of counts. This sequence joins TRBV14 and TRBJ1-1; D ambiguous. Germline V gene data show CDR1 as SGHDN and CDR2 as FVKESK. V lost 5 bases to trimming and J lost 4 bases, with 8 bases between them. This CDR3 has 12 amino acids. The chain's CDR3 is CASSFSSTEAFF. The CDR3 DNA is TGTGCCAGCAGCTTCTCGAGCACTGAAGCTTTCTTT.

This chain uses TRBV28 with TRBJ1-5; TRBD1 agrees at 7 bases. Looked up from germline, CDR1 is MDHEN and CDR2 is SYDVKM. J was trimmed by 4 bases and V by 3 bases; bases with no gene match: 6. This CDR3 is built from 15 residues. This chain's CDR3 is CASSFRGQGNQPQHF. Written as DNA, the CDR3 is TGTGCCAGCAGTTTTAGGGGGCAAGGGAATCAGCCCCAGCATTTT.

In its sample, this clone was seen a few times. This chain connects TRBV2 to TRBJ2-7; 11 positions match TRBD1. CDR3 length equals 14 residues. In germline, CDR1 is SNHLY, CDR2 FYNNEI. J gave up 6 bases and V 8 bases, and 9 bases lay outside the gene matches. The CDR3: CASRPLGTGGEQYF. The CDR3 DNA reads TGTGCCAGCCGCCCCCTCGGGACAGGGGGCGAGCAGTACTTC. Drawing the rest from reference TRBV2 and TRBJ2-7, the complete variable domain is EPEVTQTPSHQVTQMGQEVILRCVPISNHLYFYWYRQILGQKVEFLVSFYNNEISEKSEIFDDQFSVERPDGSNFTLKIRSTKLEDSAMYFCASRPLGTGGEQYFGPGTRLTVT.

This chain joins TRBV20-1 and TRBJ2-7; D is uncertain. CDR1 is DFQATT and CDR2 is SNEGSKA in the germline V gene (reference sequence). Between the trimmed V and J ends, which lost 7 bases and 0 bases, there was a span of 7 bases. This CDR3 has 11 amino acids. CDR3 region: CSVRASYEQYF. The CDR3 DNA is TGCAGTGTCCGAGCCTCCTACGAGCAGTACTTC.

The chain carries TRBV28 and TRBJ1-5; a weak D match, TRBD1 (5 bases). V gave up 6 bases and J gave up 7 bases, with 13 bases separating them. The germline CDR1 and CDR2 sequences are MDHEN and SYDVKM. The CDR3 is 13 amino acids. CDR3 residues: CASRFQGGQPQHF. As DNA, the CDR3 is TGTGCCAGCAGATTCCAGGGAGGCCAGCCCCAGCATTTT.

Only one count was recorded for this clone. This chain connects TRBV19 to TRBJ1-5; 11 nucleotides match TRBD1. Per germline, CDR1 LNHDA and CDR2 SQIVND (reference sequence). This CDR3 has 13 amino acids. V was clipped by 9 bases and J by 7 bases; unmatched bases: 5. The CDR3 is CASRTGGRQPQHF. CDR3 nucleotides: TGTGCCAGCCGGACAGGGGGCCGACAGCCCCAGCATTTT.

This chain links TRBV18 with TRBJ2-2, with TRBD1 matching 7 bases. The CDR3 is 16 residues long. V was pared by 3 bases and J by 2 bases, with 6 bases of the junction left unmatched. CDR1 is KGHSH, CDR2 LQKENI, per germline. The CDR3, as DNA: TGTGCCAGCTCACCTCCCGGGACAGCAAACACCGGGGAGCTGTTTTTT. This encodes CASSPPGTANTGELFF.

This chain links TRBV7-8 with TRBJ1-1; 7 bases align to TRBD1. Trimming took 5 bases from V and 4 from J; bases not matched to a gene: 13. Per the germline V gene, CDR1 is SGHVS and CDR2 is FQNEAQ. The CDR3 spans 16 residues. The CDR3 reads CASSHLITGEITEAFF. The CDR3 DNA follows: TGTGCCAGCAGCCACCTTATTACAGGGGAGATCACTGAAGCTTTCTTT. The variable domain in full, completed from reference TRBV7-8 and TRBJ1-1, reads GAGVSQSPRYKVAKRGQDVALRCDPISGHVSLFWYQQALGQGPEFLTYFQNEAQLDKSGLPSDRFFAERPEGSVSTLKIQRTQQEDSAVYLCASSHLITGEITEAFFGQGTRLTVV.

The J gene is TRBJ2-7, the V gene TRBV28; 8 bases are a match to TRBD1. V was clipped by 6 bases and J by 3 bases; unmatched bases: 4. Per germline, CDR1 MDHEN and CDR2 SYDVKM. CDR3 length: 13 amino acids. The CDR3 region is CASRSTGVYEQYF. CDR3 sequence (DNA): TGTGCCAGCAGGTCGACAGGGGTCTACGAGCAGTACTTC. The full variable domain, completed using reference TRBV28 and TRBJ2-7, is DVKVTQSSRYLVKRTGEKVFLECVQDMDHENMFWYRQDPGLGLRLIYFSYDVKMKEKGDIPEGYSVSREKKERFSLILESASTNQTSMYLCASRSTGVYEQYFGPGTRLTVT.

The chain couples TRBV28 to TRBJ2-5, with a weak D call TRBD2 (7 bases). The length of the CDR3 is 14 residues. CDR1 is MDHEN and CDR2 is SYDVKM in the germline V gene. The ends were cut back, 3 bases at V and 4 bases at J, with 12 bases in the middle. CDR3 protein: CASSLGGQVETQYF. For the CDR3, the DNA is TGTGCCAGCAGTTTGGGGGGGCAGGTAGAGACCCAGTACTTC.

The gene calls are TRBV7-8 and TRBJ1-3; D not resolved. This CDR3 is 14 amino acids long. Looked up from germline, CDR1 is SGHVS and CDR2 is FQNEAQ. The V gene lost 0 bases and the J gene lost 0 bases, with 3 bases spanning the gap. The CDR3 DNA sequence: TGTGCCAGCAGCTTAGCTCACTCTGGAAACACCATATATTTT. Translation: CASSLAHSGNTIYF.

This chain links TRBV2 with TRBJ2-7; 9 bases line up with TRBD1. The CDR3 runs to 13 residues. The V gene end was trimmed by 8 bases and the J gene end by 4 bases; junction bases not matched to a gene: 6. CDR1 and CDR2 from the germline V gene are SNHLY and FYNNEI. This CDR3 reads CASGRDRAYEQYF. The CDR3 DNA reads as TGTGCCAGCGGTCGGGACAGGGCATACGAGCAGTACTTC.

The rearrangement links TRBV25-1 to TRBJ2-5, with D tentatively TRBD2 (7 bases). Between the trimmed V and J ends, which lost 2 bases and 1 base, there was a span of 17 bases. The CDR3 runs 17 residues. The germline V gene has CDR1 MGHDK and CDR2 SYGVNS. The chain's CDR3 is CASSEGWGGPSQETQYF. In DNA, the CDR3 is TGTGCCAGCAGTGAAGGGTGGGGGGGGCCCTCCCAAGAGACCCAGTACTTC.

CDR3 sequence: CASSVALAGAVGYTF. For the CDR3, the DNA is TGTGCCAGCAGCGTAGCTCTCGCAGGGGCGGTTGGCTACACCTTC. V usage is TRBV9 and J usage is TRBJ1-2, with D perhaps matching TRBD1 (6 bases). Germline V gene lookup returns CDR1 SGDLS and CDR2 YYNGEE. The CDR3 runs to 15 residues. Trimming left V 0 bases short and J 7 bases short, with 16 bases between.

V usage is TRBV27 and J usage is TRBJ2-3, with a possible D match to TRBD2 (6 bases). Germline CDR1 reads MNHEY; CDR2 reads SMNVEV (reference sequence). The CDR3 spans 14 residues. Deletions cut 9 bases from V and 1 base from J, with 14 bases between. This CDR3 is CASGTVYRTDTQYF. The CDR3 coding sequence is TGTGCCAGTGGGACTGTTTACCGCACAGATACGCAGTATTTT.

This chain joins TRBV4-1 and TRBJ2-1, with TRBD1 matching over 7 bases. The CDR3 consists of 16 residues. J lost 0 bases, V lost 3 bases, and 5 bases had no gene match. Germline CDR1 is MGHRA and CDR2 is YSYEKL. The CDR3 DNA reads TGCGCCAGCAGCCAGGGGACAGCCTCCTCCTACAATGAGCAGTTCTTC. Its translation is CASSQGTASSYNEQFF.

This chain uses TRBV6-5 with TRBJ1-6; D not resolved. CDR1 MNHEY and CDR2 SVGAGI come from the germline V gene. Trimming left V 4 bases short and J 4 bases short, with 8 bases between. This CDR3 has 14 residues. In DNA, the CDR3 is TGTGCCAGCAGTTCCCGCCGGTATAATTCACCCCTCCACTTT. Amino acid sequence: CASSSRRYNSPLHF.

The chain combines TRBV5-4 with TRBJ2-1; 7 nucleotides match TRBD1. CDR1 and CDR2 (germline): SGHNT, YYREEE (reference sequence). The trim removed 4 bases at V and 4 bases at J, leaving 11 bases unmatched. The CDR3 sequence is 16 residues long. The CDR3 DNA is TGTGCCAGCAGCAAATCGACAGGGTCTCAGTACAATGAGCAGTTCTTC. It is translated as CASSKSTGSQYNEQFF.

Only a few counts were recorded for this clone. The gene calls are TRBV27 and TRBJ1-1, with 10 bases identical to TRBD1. Germline values: CDR1 MNHEY, CDR2 SMNVEV (reference sequence). The CDR3 is 15 residues long. Trimming at V came to 0 bases and at J to 10 bases, leaving 8 bases not matched to a gene. The CDR3 here is CASSLSGQGPGGAFF. The CDR3 bases are TGTGCCAGCAGTTTATCGGGACAGGGGCCTGGGGGAGCTTTCTTT.

V and J are TRBV4-3 and TRBJ2-7; 9 bases are shared with TRBD2. V gave up 3 bases and J gave up 6 bases; unmatched junction bases: 12. The CDR3 has 16 amino acids. Per the germline V gene, CDR1 is LGHNA and CDR2 is YSLEER. CDR3 protein: CASSHAVGLAPLEQYF. CDR3 nucleotides: TGCGCCAGCAGCCACGCGGTTGGACTAGCGCCCCTCGAGCAGTACTTC.

The chain carries TRBV6-5 and TRBJ1-5, with D possibly TRBD1 on 5 matching bases. Germline V CDR1 and CDR2: MNHEY, SVGAGI. CDR3 size: 14 residues. Trimming stripped 2 bases from V and 4 bases from J, with 9 bases between. CDR3 coding DNA: TGTGCCAGCAGTTACGGTGGGGGGAATCAGCCCCAGCATTTT. This sequence encodes CASSYGGGNQPQHF.

The chain recombines TRBV27 with TRBJ1-1; 8 bases agree with TRBD1. The germline CDR1 and CDR2 sequences are MNHEY and SMNVEV (reference sequence). V gave up 0 bases and J gave up 5 bases; unmatched junction bases: 2. The CDR3 is 14 amino acids. CDR3 coding DNA: TGTGCCAGCAGTTTATCACAGGGGGGGACTGAAGCTTTCTTT. It codes for CASSLSQGGTEAFF.

The chain uses TRBV6-6 and TRBJ1-5; possibly TRBD1 for D (5 bases). CDR3 length: 13 residues. V lost 0 bases and J 5 bases, leaving 5 bases between the germline ends. Germline V CDR1 and CDR2: MNHNY, SVGAGI (reference sequence). The CDR3 loop is CASSYSTDQPQHF. In nucleotides, the CDR3 is TGTGCCAGCAGTTACTCGACAGATCAGCCCCAGCATTTT.

The chain carries TRBV28 and TRBJ2-7, with 12 bases identical to TRBD2. This CDR3 is built from 15 residues. CDR1 is MDHEN, CDR2 SYDVKM, per germline. The V segment lost 7 bases and the J segment 3 bases; nucleotides outside the gene matches: 7. The CDR3 spells CASITGLAGHYEQYF. CDR3 nucleotides: TGTGCCAGCATCACAGGACTAGCGGGACACTACGAGCAGTACTTC.